The entry below describes one TCR beta chain. This sample is drawn from a study of blood T cell repertoires in COVID-19. Overall study context: COVID-19 samples from acute and convalescent phases originated in the United States, Italy and Spain.

TCRdb keeps only in-frame clones here, not all; method: immunoSEQ multiplex PCR. Here the sample spans 200,000 to 300,000 clones, 83% being singletons. The germline V and J ends were trimmed by 5 bases and 12 bases, with 21 bases remaining between them. Per the germline V gene, CDR1 is SGHDT and CDR2 is YYEEEE. The CDR3 runs 15 residues. The rearrangement joins TRBV5-6 to TRBJ1-6; D gene uncertain. The sequence came from a human donor in a cohort sampled during active COVID-19. Specimen: peripheral blood. The CDR3 coding sequence is TGTGCCAGCAGTCTAGGATTAGGGAGCGGGGTACCCCTCCACTTT. This translates into CASSLGLGSGVPLHF.